This is a list of T cell receptor beta chains from one sample in a study of T-cell reconstitution after alpha-beta-depleted transplantation in children. TCRdb reprocessed the PCR reads with MiXCR, giving one entry per CDR3 protein. The sample comprises about 72,000 distinct CDR3 sequences, just under 7.5% of which are singletons, and over 2.5% rests with the top ten. Here the sequenced sample was PBMCs from the stem cell graft donor, taken from the stem cell graft. The source is a human donor who donated a stem cell graft to a child with acute lymphoblastic leukemia. Each CDR3 is given with its conserved first and last residue. The order of the fields is CDR3 protein, CDR3 DNA, J gene, D gene, clone size, V gene. A D gene is named only where the DNA matches it firmly. For some rows the clone size is stated as once, few or many, or as a class when expanded; others skip it.

CDR3aa: CASSLEGVRETQYF; CDR3nt: TGTGCCAGCAGTTTGGAGGGAGTGAGGGAGACCCAGTACTTC; j_gene: TRBJ2-5; d_gene: -; abundance: many; v_gene: TRBV12-3/TRBV12-4
CDR3aa: CASRFSVEQFF; CDR3nt: TGTGCCAGTAGGTTTAGCGTTGAGCAGTTCTTC; j_gene: TRBJ2-1; d_gene: -; abundance: many; v_gene: TRBV7-9
CDR3aa: CASRGPFTDTQYF; CDR3nt: TGTGCCAGCCGGGGGCCGTTCACAGATACGCAGTATTTT; j_gene: TRBJ2-3; d_gene: -; abundance: many; v_gene: TRBV6-1
CDR3aa: CASSYGSPGELFF; CDR3nt: TGTGCCAGCAGTTACGGTTCCCCCGGGGAGCTGTTTTTT; j_gene: TRBJ2-2; d_gene: -; abundance: many; v_gene: TRBV6-5
CDR3aa: CASSFTARDNEKLFF; CDR3nt: TGTGCCAGCAGCTTCACCGCCAGGGACAATGAAAAACTGTTTTTT; j_gene: TRBJ1-4; d_gene: -; abundance: -; v_gene: TRBV11-1
CDR3aa: CSARDRGPQETQYF; CDR3nt: TGCAGTGCTAGAGATCGGGGACCCCAGGAGACCCAGTACTTC; j_gene: TRBJ2-5; d_gene: -; abundance: -; v_gene: TRBV20-1
CDR3aa: CSVGKAPGELFF; CDR3nt: TGCAGCGTTGGGAAAGCCCCCGGGGAGCTGTTTTTT; j_gene: TRBJ2-2; d_gene: -; abundance: many; v_gene: TRBV29-1
CDR3aa: CASSEGLGRPQHF; CDR3nt: TGTGCCAGCAGTGAAGGTTTGGGGCGACCCCAGCATTTT; j_gene: TRBJ1-5; d_gene: -; abundance: many; v_gene: TRBV25-1
CDR3aa: CASSRRTGGSQETQYF; CDR3nt: TGTGCCAGCAGTCGACGGACAGGGGGAAGCCAAGAGACCCAGTACTTC; j_gene: TRBJ2-5; d_gene: TRBD1; abundance: many; v_gene: TRBV28
CDR3aa: CASSLQIDRVEQYF; CDR3nt: TGCGCCAGCAGCTTGCAGATCGACAGGGTCGAGCAGTACTTC; j_gene: TRBJ2-7; d_gene: TRBD1; abundance: many; v_gene: TRBV5-1
CDR3aa: CASSYFGGQGDEQYF; CDR3nt: TGTGCCAGCAGTTACTTCGGGGGACAGGGAGACGAGCAGTACTTC; j_gene: TRBJ2-7; d_gene: TRBD1; abundance: -; v_gene: TRBV6-5
CDR3aa: CASSLDRSFEQYF; CDR3nt: TGTGCCAGCAGCTTGGACAGGTCCTTCGAGCAGTACTTC; j_gene: TRBJ2-7; d_gene: TRBD1; abundance: many; v_gene: TRBV7-2
CDR3aa: CASIRSGSAEQYF; CDR3nt: TGTGCCAGCATCCGGAGCGGGAGTGCCGAGCAGTACTTC; j_gene: TRBJ2-7; d_gene: TRBD2; abundance: many; v_gene: TRBV6-5
CDR3aa: CATSDPGQGYTGELFF; CDR3nt: TGTGCCACCAGTGACCCGGGACAGGGGTACACCGGGGAGCTGTTTTTT; j_gene: TRBJ2-2; d_gene: TRBD1; abundance: many; v_gene: TRBV24-1
CDR3aa: CASSRLSGADQETQYF; CDR3nt: TGTGCCAGCAGCCGCCTTTCTGGGGCGGACCAAGAGACCCAGTACTTC; j_gene: TRBJ2-5; d_gene: -; abundance: many; v_gene: TRBV14
CDR3aa: CSATPPTSDTQYF; CDR3nt: TGCAGTGCTACGCCGCCAACGTCAGATACGCAGTATTTT; j_gene: TRBJ2-3; d_gene: -; abundance: few; v_gene: TRBV20-1
CDR3aa: CASSPGTSGSYEQYF; CDR3nt: TGCGCCAGCAGCCCCGGGACTAGCGGATCCTACGAGCAGTACTTC; j_gene: TRBJ2-7; d_gene: TRBD2; abundance: -; v_gene: TRBV4-3
CDR3aa: CASSPGETGSLYEQYF; CDR3nt: TGCGCCAGCAGCCCAGGGGAGACAGGAAGCCTCTACGAGCAGTACTTC; j_gene: TRBJ2-7; d_gene: -; abundance: -; v_gene: TRBV5-1
CDR3aa: CASTPGWTGELFF; CDR3nt: TGTGCCAGCACTCCCGGGTGGACCGGGGAGCTGTTTTTT; j_gene: TRBJ2-2; d_gene: -; abundance: -; v_gene: TRBV2
CDR3aa: CASSQESQAATNEKLFF; CDR3nt: TGCGCCAGCAGCCAAGAGAGTCAGGCAGCAACTAATGAAAAACTGTTTTTT; j_gene: TRBJ1-4; d_gene: -; abundance: many; v_gene: TRBV4-1
CDR3aa: CASGGADLAKNIQYF; CDR3nt: TGTGCCAGCGGGGGGGCTGATCTAGCCAAAAACATTCAGTACTTC; j_gene: TRBJ2-4; d_gene: TRBD2; abundance: -; v_gene: TRBV19
CDR3aa: CASRRQGANEKLFF; CDR3nt: TGCGCCAGCAGAAGACAGGGGGCGAATGAAAAACTGTTTTTT; j_gene: TRBJ1-4; d_gene: TRBD1; abundance: many; v_gene: TRBV5-1
CDR3aa: CASSQHPTEAFF; CDR3nt: TGTGCCAGCAGCCAACATCCCACTGAAGCTTTCTTT; j_gene: TRBJ1-1; d_gene: -; abundance: many; v_gene: TRBV3-1
CDR3aa: CASRFGYGYTF; CDR3nt: TGTGCCAGCAGGTTTGGTTACGGCTACACCTTC; j_gene: TRBJ1-2; d_gene: -; abundance: -; v_gene: TRBV12-3/TRBV12-4
CDR3aa: CASSLTRNTGELFF; CDR3nt: TGTGCCAGCAGTTTAACGAGGAACACCGGGGAGCTGTTTTTT; j_gene: TRBJ2-2; d_gene: -; abundance: many; v_gene: TRBV28
CDR3aa: CSASGWASGNYEQYF; CDR3nt: TGCAGTGCTAGTGGGTGGGCTAGCGGGAACTACGAGCAGTACTTC; j_gene: TRBJ2-7; d_gene: TRBD2; abundance: few; v_gene: TRBV20-1
CDR3aa: CASSRSTAPGNTIYF; CDR3nt: TGTGCCAGTAGCCGATCGACGGCGCCTGGAAACACCATATATTTT; j_gene: TRBJ1-3; d_gene: -; abundance: -; v_gene: TRBV19
CDR3aa: CASGGQGNTGELFF; CDR3nt: TGTGCCAGCGGCGGACAGGGGAACACCGGGGAGCTGTTTTTT; j_gene: TRBJ2-2; d_gene: TRBD1; abundance: many; v_gene: TRBV12-3/TRBV12-4
CDR3aa: CASSLEGTVYSGNTIYF; CDR3nt: TGCGCCAGCAGCTTGGAGGGGACAGTATACTCTGGAAACACCATATATTTT; j_gene: TRBJ1-3; d_gene: TRBD1; abundance: many; v_gene: TRBV5-1
CDR3aa: CASTQGGRNTEAFF; CDR3nt: TGCGCCAGCACCCAAGGGGGCAGGAACACTGAAGCTTTCTTT; j_gene: TRBJ1-1; d_gene: TRBD1; abundance: many; v_gene: TRBV5-1
CDR3aa: CASSPQTFGTGFSNQPQHF; CDR3nt: TGTGCCAGCAGTCCTCAGACCTTTGGGACAGGGTTTAGCAATCAGCCCCAGCATTTT; j_gene: TRBJ1-5; d_gene: TRBD1; abundance: many; v_gene: TRBV6-1
CDR3aa: CASSLLGGETQYF; CDR3nt: TGTGCCAGCAGTTTATTGGGTGGAGAGACCCAGTACTTC; j_gene: TRBJ2-5; d_gene: -; abundance: many; v_gene: TRBV12-3/TRBV12-4
CDR3aa: CASSSRSGGAFNEQFF; CDR3nt: TGTGCCAGCAGCTCTAGAAGCGGGGGGGCCTTCAATGAGCAGTTCTTC; j_gene: TRBJ2-1; d_gene: TRBD2; abundance: many; v_gene: TRBV25-1
CDR3aa: CASSLTPRASGSYNEQFF; CDR3nt: TGTGCCAGCAGCCTAACCCCAAGGGCTAGCGGGAGTTACAATGAGCAGTTCTTC; j_gene: TRBJ2-1; d_gene: TRBD2; abundance: many; v_gene: TRBV11-1
CDR3aa: CASSYSGGKDLDYGYTF; CDR3nt: TGTGCCAGCAGTTACTCAGGAGGAAAAGACCTCGACTATGGCTACACCTTC; j_gene: TRBJ1-2; d_gene: -; abundance: -; v_gene: TRBV6-2/TRBV6-3
CDR3aa: CASSFKGITLSYEQYF; CDR3nt: TGCGCCAGCAGCTTTAAAGGAATCACTCTCTCCTACGAGCAGTACTTC; j_gene: TRBJ2-7; d_gene: -; abundance: many; v_gene: TRBV5-1
CDR3aa: CASSPGGNGYTF; CDR3nt: TGTGCCAGCAGTCCAGGGGGCAATGGCTACACCTTC; j_gene: TRBJ1-2; d_gene: TRBD1; abundance: few; v_gene: TRBV28
CDR3aa: CATSRRTGEVNEQFF; CDR3nt: TGTGCCACCAGCCGACGGACAGGGGAGGTCAATGAGCAGTTCTTC; j_gene: TRBJ2-1; d_gene: TRBD1; abundance: many; v_gene: TRBV15
CDR3aa: CAIRAGGAREKLFF; CDR3nt: TGTGCCATCAGAGCAGGGGGCGCGAGGGAAAAACTGTTTTTT; j_gene: TRBJ1-4; d_gene: TRBD1; abundance: many; v_gene: TRBV10-3
CDR3aa: CASSRSGENTEAFF; CDR3nt: TGTGCCAGCAGCCGGTCAGGGGAGAACACTGAAGCTTTCTTT; j_gene: TRBJ1-1; d_gene: -; abundance: many; v_gene: TRBV3-1
CDR3aa: CASSFEASTGELFF; CDR3nt: TGTGCCAGCAGCTTCGAGGCGAGCACCGGGGAGCTGTTTTTT; j_gene: TRBJ2-2; d_gene: -; abundance: few; v_gene: TRBV7-9
CDR3aa: CASSFDRSHWPQHF; CDR3nt: TGTGCCAGCAGCTTCGACCGATCCCATTGGCCCCAGCATTTT; j_gene: TRBJ1-5; d_gene: -; abundance: few; v_gene: TRBV11-2
CDR3aa: CSARVSPYEQYF; CDR3nt: TGCAGTGCTAGGGTCAGCCCCTACGAGCAGTACTTC; j_gene: TRBJ2-7; d_gene: -; abundance: many; v_gene: TRBV20-1